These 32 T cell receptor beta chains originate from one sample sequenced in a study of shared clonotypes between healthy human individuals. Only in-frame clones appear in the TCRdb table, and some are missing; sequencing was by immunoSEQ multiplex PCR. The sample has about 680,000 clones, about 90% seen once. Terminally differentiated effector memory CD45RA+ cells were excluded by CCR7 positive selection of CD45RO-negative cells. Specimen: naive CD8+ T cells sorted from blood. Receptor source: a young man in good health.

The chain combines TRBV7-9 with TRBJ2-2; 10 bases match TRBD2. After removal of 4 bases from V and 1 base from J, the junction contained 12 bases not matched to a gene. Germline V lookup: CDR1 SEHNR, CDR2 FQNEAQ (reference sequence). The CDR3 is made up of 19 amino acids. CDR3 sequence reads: CASSSRVSSSGRNTGELFF. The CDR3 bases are TGTGCCAGCAGCTCCCGTGTGAGTTCTAGCGGGAGGAACACCGGGGAGCTGTTTTTT.

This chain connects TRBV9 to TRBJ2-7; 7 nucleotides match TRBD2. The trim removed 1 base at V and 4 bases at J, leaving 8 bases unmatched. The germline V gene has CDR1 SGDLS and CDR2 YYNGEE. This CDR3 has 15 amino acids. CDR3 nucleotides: TGTGCCAGCAGCGTACTAGCGGACTACGGGTACGAGCAGTACTTC. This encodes CASSVLADYGYEQYF.

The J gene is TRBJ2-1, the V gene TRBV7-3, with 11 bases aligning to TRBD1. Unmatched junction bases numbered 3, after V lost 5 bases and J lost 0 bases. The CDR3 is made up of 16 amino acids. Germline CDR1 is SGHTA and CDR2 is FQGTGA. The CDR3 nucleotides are TGTGCCAGCAGCGCCGGGACAGGGGGCTCCTACAATGAGCAGTTCTTC. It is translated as CASSAGTGGSYNEQFF.

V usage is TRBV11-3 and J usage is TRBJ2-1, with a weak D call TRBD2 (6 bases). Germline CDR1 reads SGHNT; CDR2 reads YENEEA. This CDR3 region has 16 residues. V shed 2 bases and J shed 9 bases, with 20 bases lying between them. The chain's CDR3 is CASSLWDSGIWGEQFF. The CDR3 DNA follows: TGTGCCAGCAGCTTATGGGACTCAGGGATTTGGGGTGAGCAGTTCTTC.

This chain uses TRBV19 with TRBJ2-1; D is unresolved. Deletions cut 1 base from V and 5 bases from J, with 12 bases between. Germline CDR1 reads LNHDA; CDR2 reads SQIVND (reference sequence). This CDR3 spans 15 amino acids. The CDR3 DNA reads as TGTGCCAGTAGTATAGGGCGGCTCATCAACAATGAGCAGTTCTTC. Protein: CASSIGRLINNEQFF.

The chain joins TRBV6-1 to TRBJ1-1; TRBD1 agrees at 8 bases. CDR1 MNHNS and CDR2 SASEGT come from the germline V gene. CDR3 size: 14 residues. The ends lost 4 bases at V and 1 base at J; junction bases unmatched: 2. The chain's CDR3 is CASSAGTGNTEAFF. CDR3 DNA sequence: TGTGCCAGCAGTGCCGGGACAGGGAACACTGAAGCTTTCTTT.

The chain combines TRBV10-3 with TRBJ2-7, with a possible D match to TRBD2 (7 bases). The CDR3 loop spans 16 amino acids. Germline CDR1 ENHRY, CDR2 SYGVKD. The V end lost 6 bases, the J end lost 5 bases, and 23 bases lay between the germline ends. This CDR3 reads CAIRPTGRESEDEQYF. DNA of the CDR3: TGTGCCATCAGGCCTACAGGGAGGGAGAGTGAGGACGAGCAGTACTTC.

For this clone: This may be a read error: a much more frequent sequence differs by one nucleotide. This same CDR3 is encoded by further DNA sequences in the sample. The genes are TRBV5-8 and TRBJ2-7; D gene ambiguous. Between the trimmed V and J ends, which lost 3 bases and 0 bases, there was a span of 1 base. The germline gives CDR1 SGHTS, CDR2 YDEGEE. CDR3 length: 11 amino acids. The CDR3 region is CASSSSYEQYF. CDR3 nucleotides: TGTGCCAGCAGCTCCTCCTACGAGCAGTACTTC. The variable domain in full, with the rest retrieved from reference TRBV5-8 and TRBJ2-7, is EAGVTQSPTHLIKTRGQQATLRCSPISGHTSVYWYQQALGLGLQFLLWYDEGEERNRGNFPPRFSGRQFPNYSSELNVNALELEDSALYLCASSSSYEQYFGPGTRLTVT.

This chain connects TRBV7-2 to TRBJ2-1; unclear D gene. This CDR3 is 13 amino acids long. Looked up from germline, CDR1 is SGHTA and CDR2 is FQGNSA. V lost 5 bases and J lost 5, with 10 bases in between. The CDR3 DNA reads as TGTGCCAGCAGCCCTGTAGGGCACAATGAGCAGTTCTTC. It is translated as CASSPVGHNEQFF. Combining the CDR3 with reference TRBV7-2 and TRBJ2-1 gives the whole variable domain GAGVSQSPSNKVTEKGKDVELRCDPISGHTALYWYRQSLGQGLEFLIYFQGNSAPDKSGLPSDRFSAERTGGSVSTLTIQRTQQEDSAVYLCASSPVGHNEQFFGPGTRLTVL.

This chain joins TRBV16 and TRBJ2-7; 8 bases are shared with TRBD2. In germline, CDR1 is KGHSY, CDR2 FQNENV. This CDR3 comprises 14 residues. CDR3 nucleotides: TGTGCCAGCAGCCGGCCCGAGGATAATAGCGGGACCCGGGTC. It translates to CASSRPEDNSGTRV.

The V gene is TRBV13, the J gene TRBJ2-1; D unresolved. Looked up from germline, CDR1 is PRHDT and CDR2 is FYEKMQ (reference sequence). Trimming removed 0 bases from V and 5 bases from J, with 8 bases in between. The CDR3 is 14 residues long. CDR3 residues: CASSLGRGDNEQFF. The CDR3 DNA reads TGTGCCAGCAGCTTAGGTAGAGGTGACAATGAGCAGTTCTTC.

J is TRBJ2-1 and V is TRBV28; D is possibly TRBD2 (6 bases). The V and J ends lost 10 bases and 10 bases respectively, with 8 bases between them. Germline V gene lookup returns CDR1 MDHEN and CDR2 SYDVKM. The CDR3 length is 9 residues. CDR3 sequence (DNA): TGTGCCACCGGAGGGGAGCAGTTCTTC. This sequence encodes CATGGEQFF.

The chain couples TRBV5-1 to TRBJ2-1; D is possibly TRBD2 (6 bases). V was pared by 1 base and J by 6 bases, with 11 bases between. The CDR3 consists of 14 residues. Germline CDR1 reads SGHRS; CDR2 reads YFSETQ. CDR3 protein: CASSLSGASNEQFF. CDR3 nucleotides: TGCGCCAGCAGCTTGTCGGGAGCCAGCAATGAGCAGTTCTTC.

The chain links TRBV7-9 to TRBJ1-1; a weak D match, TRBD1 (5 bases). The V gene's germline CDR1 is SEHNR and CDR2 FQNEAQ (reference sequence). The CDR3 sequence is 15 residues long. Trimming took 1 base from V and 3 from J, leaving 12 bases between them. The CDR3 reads CASSLVKGDDTEAFF. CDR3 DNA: TGTGCCAGCAGCTTAGTTAAAGGGGATGACACTGAAGCTTTCTTT.

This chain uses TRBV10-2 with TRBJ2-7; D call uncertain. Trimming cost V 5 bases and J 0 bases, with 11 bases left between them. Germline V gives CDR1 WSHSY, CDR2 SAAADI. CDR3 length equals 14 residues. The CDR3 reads CASSITGGSYEQYF. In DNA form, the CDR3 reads TGCGCCAGCAGTATAACGGGTGGCTCCTACGAGCAGTACTTC.

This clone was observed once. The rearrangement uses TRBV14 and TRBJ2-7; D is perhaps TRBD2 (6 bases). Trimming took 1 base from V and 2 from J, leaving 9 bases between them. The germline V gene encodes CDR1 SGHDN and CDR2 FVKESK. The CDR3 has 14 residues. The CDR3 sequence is CASSQGLVPYEQYF. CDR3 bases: TGTGCCAGCAGCCAAGGACTAGTCCCCTACGAGCAGTACTTC.

The CDR3 DNA follows: TGTGCCAGCTCACCTCAGCCTGGGGCCAACGTCCTGACTTTC. Translating gives CASSPQPGANVLTF. This chain connects TRBV18 to TRBJ2-6; D unclear. Germline values: CDR1 KGHSH, CDR2 LQKENI. The length of the CDR3 is 14 residues. V dropped 3 bases and J dropped 2 bases, with 5 bases sitting between them. Combining the CDR3 with reference TRBV18 and TRBJ2-6 gives the whole variable domain NAGVMQNPRHLVRRRGQEARLRCSPMKGHSHVYWYRQLPEEGLKFMVYLQKENIIDESGMPKERFSAEFPKEGPSILRIQQVVRGDSAAYFCASSPQPGANVLTFGAGSRLTVL.

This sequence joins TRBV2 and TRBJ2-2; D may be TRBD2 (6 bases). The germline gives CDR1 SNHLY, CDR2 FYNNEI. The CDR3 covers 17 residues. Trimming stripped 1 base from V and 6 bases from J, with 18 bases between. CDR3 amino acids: CASSEGVKGRFAGELFF. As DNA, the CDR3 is TGTGCCAGCAGTGAAGGGGTCAAAGGGAGGTTCGCCGGGGAGCTGTTTTTT.

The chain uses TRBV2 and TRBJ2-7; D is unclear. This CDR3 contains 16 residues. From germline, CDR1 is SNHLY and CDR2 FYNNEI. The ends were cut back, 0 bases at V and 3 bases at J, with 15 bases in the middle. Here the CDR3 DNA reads TGTGCCAGCAGTGAAGCGCTTCTTGGGGATCTCTACGAGCAGTACTTC. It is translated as CASSEALLGDLYEQYF.

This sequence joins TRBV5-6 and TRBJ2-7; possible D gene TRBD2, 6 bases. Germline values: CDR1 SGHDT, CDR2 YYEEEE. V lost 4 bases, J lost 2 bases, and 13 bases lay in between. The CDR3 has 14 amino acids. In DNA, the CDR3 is TGTGCCAGCAGCCCCGGGGACTGGACCTACGAGCAGTACTTC. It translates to CASSPGDWTYEQYF.

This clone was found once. The CDR3 sequence: CASSPEGQGTTEAFF. As DNA, the CDR3 is TGTGCCAGCAGCCCCGAAGGACAGGGGACCACTGAAGCTTTCTTT. The chain joins TRBV9 to TRBJ1-1; 9 bases agree with TRBD1. In germline, CDR1 is SGDLS, CDR2 YYNGEE. CDR3 length: 15 amino acids. The J segment lost 4 bases and the V segment lost 4 bases, leaving 8 bases of the junction unmatched.

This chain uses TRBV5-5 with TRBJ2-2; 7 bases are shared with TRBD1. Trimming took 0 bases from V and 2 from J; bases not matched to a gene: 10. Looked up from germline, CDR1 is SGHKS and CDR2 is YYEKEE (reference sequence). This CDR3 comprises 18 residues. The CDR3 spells CASSLEYGQDHNTGELFF. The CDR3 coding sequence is TGTGCCAGCAGCTTGGAATATGGACAGGACCACAACACCGGGGAGCTGTTTTTT.

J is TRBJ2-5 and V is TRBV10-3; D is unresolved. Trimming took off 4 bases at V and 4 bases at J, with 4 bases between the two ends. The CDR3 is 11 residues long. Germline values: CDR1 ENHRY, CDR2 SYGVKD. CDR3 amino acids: CAISVSETQYF. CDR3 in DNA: TGTGCCATCAGTGTTTCAGAGACCCAGTACTTC.

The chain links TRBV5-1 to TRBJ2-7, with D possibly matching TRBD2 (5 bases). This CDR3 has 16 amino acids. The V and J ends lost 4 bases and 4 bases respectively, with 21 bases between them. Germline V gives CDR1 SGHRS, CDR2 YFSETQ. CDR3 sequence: CASSPFAMSGAYEQYF. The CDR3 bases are TGCGCCAGCAGCCCCTTCGCGATGAGCGGAGCATACGAGCAGTACTTC.

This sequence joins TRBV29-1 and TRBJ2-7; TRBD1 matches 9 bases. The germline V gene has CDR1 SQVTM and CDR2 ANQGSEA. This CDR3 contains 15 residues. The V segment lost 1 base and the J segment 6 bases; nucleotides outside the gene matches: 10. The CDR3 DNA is TGCAGCGTTGAAGGCCGGGACAGGGAGGCGCCCGAGCAGTACTTC. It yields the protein CSVEGRDREAPEQYF.

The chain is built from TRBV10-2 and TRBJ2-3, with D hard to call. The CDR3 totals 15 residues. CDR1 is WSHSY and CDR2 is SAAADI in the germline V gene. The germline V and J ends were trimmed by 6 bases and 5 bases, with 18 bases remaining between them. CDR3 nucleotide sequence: TGCGCCAGCAGAAGAGAGGATAAGGGTAGAGATACGCAGTATTTT. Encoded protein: CASRREDKGRDTQYF.

The DNA for the CDR3 is TGTGCCAGCAGCTTCCCGGAAAGCTCCTACAATGAGCAGTTCTTC. It encodes CASSFPESSYNEQFF. V gene TRBV5-6 combines with J gene TRBJ2-1; D uncertain. Trimming left V 2 bases short and J 0 bases short, with 9 bases between. The CDR3 runs to 15 residues. Germline CDR1 reads SGHDT; CDR2 reads YYEEEE.

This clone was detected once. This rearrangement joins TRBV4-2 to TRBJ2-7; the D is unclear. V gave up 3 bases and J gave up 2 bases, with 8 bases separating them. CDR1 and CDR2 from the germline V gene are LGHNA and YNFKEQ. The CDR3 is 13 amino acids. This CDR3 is CASSQGSPYEQYF. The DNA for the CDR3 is TGTGCCAGCAGCCAGGGGTCCCCCTACGAGCAGTACTTC.

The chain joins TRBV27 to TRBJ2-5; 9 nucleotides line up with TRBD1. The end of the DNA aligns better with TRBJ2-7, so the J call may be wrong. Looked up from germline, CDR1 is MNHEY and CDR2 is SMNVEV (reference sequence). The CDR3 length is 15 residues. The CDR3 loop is CASRLAGTGTYEQYF. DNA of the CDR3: TGTGCCAGCAGGCTCGCCGGGACAGGGACCTACGAGCAGTACTTC.

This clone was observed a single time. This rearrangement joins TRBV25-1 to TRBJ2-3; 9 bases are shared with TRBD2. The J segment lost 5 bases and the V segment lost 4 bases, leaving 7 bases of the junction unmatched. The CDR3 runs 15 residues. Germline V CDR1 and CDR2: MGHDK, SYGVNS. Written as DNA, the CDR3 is TGTGCCAGCAGTGCCGTAGCGGGAGCAGTAGATACGCAGTATTTT. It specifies CASSAVAGAVDTQYF.

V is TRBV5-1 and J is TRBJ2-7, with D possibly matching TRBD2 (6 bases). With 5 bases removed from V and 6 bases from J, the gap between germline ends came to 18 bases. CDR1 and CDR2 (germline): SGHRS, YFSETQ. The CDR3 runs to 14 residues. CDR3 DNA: TGCGCCAGCAGACCGGACGGGAGACGGGGCGAGCAGTACTTC. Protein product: CASRPDGRRGEQYF.

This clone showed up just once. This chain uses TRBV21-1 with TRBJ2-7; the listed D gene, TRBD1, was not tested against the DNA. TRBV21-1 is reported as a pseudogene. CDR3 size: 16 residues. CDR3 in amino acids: CASSKETGGRSYEQYF. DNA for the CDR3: TGTGCCAGCAGCAAAGAAACAGGGGGGAGATCCTACGAGCAGTACTTC.